The clone carrying this TCR beta chain was seen ten or more times. TCRdb re-called the 5' RACE reads with MiXCR, one entry per CDR3 protein. This sample has approximately 23,000 distinct CDR3 sequences, with roughly 4% found just once. CDR1 is KGHDR, CDR2 SFDVKD, per germline. The V end was cut by 2 bases, the J end by 0 bases, with 13 bases between. This CDR3 is 17 amino acids long. The sample belongs to a study of early T cells in non-severe SARS-CoV-2 infection. This chain links TRBV24-1 with TRBJ2-4; D gene ambiguous. Material for sequencing was whole blood. The TCR comes from an adult who was a healthcare worker with PCR-confirmed SARS-CoV-2 infection or an uninfected control (not recorded which). The CDR3 sequence: CATSDSSHPAAKNIQYF. CDR3 DNA: TGTGCCACCAGTGATTCCAGCCACCCGGCAGCCAAAAACATTCAGTACTTC.